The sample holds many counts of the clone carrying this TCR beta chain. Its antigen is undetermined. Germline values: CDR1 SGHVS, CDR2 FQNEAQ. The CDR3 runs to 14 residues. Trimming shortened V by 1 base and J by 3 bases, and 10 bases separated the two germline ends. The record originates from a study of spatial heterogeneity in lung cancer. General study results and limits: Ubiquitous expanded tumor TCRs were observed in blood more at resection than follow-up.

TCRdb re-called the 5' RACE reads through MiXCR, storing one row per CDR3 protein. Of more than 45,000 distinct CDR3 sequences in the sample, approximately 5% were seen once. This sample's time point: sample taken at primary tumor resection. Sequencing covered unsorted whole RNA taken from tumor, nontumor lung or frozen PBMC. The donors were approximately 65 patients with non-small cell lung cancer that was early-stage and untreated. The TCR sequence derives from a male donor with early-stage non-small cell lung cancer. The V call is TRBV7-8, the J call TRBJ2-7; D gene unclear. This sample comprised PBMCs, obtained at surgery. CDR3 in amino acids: CASSLEPHSYEQYF. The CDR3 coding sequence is TGTGCCAGCAGCTTAGAGCCCCATAGCTACGAGCAGTACTTC.